These T cell receptor beta chains were read from a single sample in a study of T cells in Graves' hyperthyroidism and ophthalmopathy. Via MiXCR, TCRdb re-called the multiplex PCR reads, giving one row per CDR3 protein. The sample has some 700,000 distinct CDR3 sequences; about 18% are singletons. Source material: blood. The source is a man aged 45-60 years with Graves' hyperthyroidism. Each CDR3 is given with its conserved first and last residue. Each record gives: D gene, J gene, V gene, clone size, CDR3 protein, CDR3 DNA. D genes are given only for firm matches. The listing skips clone size in some rows; elsewhere it reads once, few, many or a size class.

D: -
J: TRBJ2-1
V: TRBV11-2
size: many
CDR3: CASSYTTTGGEQFF
DNA: TGTGCCAGCAGCTATACTACCACCGGTGGTGAGCAGTTCTTC

D: -
J: TRBJ2-1
V: TRBV12-3/TRBV12-4
size: few
CDR3: CASSLFTSVNEQFF
DNA: TGTGCCAGCAGTTTATTCACTAGTGTAAATGAGCAGTTCTTC

D: -
J: TRBJ2-7
V: TRBV10-3
size: many
CDR3: CAISAQSYEQYF
DNA: TGTGCCATCAGTGCACAGAGCTACGAGCAGTACTTC

D: -
J: TRBJ1-1
V: TRBV28
size: -
CDR3: CASQFSNTETFF
DNA: TGTGCCAGCCAGTTTTCGAACACTGAAACTTTCTTT

D: TRBD2
J: TRBJ2-7
V: TRBV6-1
size: -
CDR3: CASSYTSASYEQYF
DNA: TGTGCCAGCAGTTATACTAGCGCCTCCTACGAGCAGTACTTC

D: -
J: TRBJ2-2
V: TRBV9
size: -
CDR3: CASSVARGELFF
DNA: TGTGCCAGCAGCGTAGCTAGGGGGGAGCTGTTTTTT

D: TRBD2
J: TRBJ2-2
V: TRBV27
size: many
CDR3: CASSPGLAGAYTGELFF
DNA: TGTGCCAGCAGTCCAGGACTAGCGGGAGCTTACACCGGGGAGCTGTTTTTT

D: TRBD2
J: TRBJ2-7
V: TRBV20-1
size: few
CDR3: CSARGLADYEQYF
DNA: TGCAGTGCTAGGGGACTAGCAGACTACGAGCAGTACTTC

D: -
J: TRBJ1-1
V: TRBV28
size: many
CDR3: CASSSRRGAKAFF
DNA: TGTGCCAGCAGTTCTCGGCGGGGGGCAAAAGCTTTCTTT

D: TRBD2
J: TRBJ2-5
V: TRBV20-1
size: few
CDR3: CSALVAGVQETQYF
DNA: TGCAGTGCGTTGGTAGCGGGAGTTCAAGAGACCCAGTACTTC

D: -
J: TRBJ2-7
V: TRBV19
size: -
CDR3: CASSWALSYEQYF
DNA: TGTGCCAGTAGTTGGGCTCTGTCCTACGAGCAGTACTTC

D: TRBD1
J: TRBJ1-1
V: TRBV12-3/TRBV12-4
size: many
CDR3: CASTSGQGWVPTEAFF
DNA: TGTGCCAGCACCAGCGGACAGGGTTGGGTACCCACTGAAGCTTTCTTT

D: -
J: TRBJ1-6
V: TRBV12-3/TRBV12-4
size: many
CDR3: CASSAKGNRDSPLHF
DNA: TGTGCCAGCAGTGCTAAGGGGAATAGGGATTCACCCCTCCACTTT

D: -
J: TRBJ2-7
V: TRBV2
size: many
CDR3: CASSEAHGTYEQYF
DNA: TGTGCCAGCAGTGAAGCGCACGGTACCTACGAGCAGTACTTC

D: TRBD2
J: TRBJ2-7
V: TRBV3-1
size: many
CDR3: CASSITSGRNSYEQYF
DNA: TGTGCCAGCAGCATAACTAGCGGGAGGAATTCCTACGAGCAGTACTTC

D: TRBD2
J: TRBJ2-1
V: TRBV12-3/TRBV12-4
size: many
CDR3: CASVRSGGPTEQFF
DNA: TGTGCCAGTGTAAGGTCGGGAGGGCCTACTGAGCAGTTCTTC

D: TRBD1
J: TRBJ2-5
V: TRBV19
size: many
CDR3: CASSIETGSGETQYF
DNA: TGTGCCAGTAGTATCGAGACAGGGTCGGGAGAGACCCAGTACTTC

D: -
J: TRBJ1-4
V: TRBV5-6
size: few
CDR3: CASSSFGSPNEKLFF
DNA: TGTGCCAGCAGCTCCTTTGGCAGTCCTAATGAAAAACTGTTTTTT

D: TRBD1
J: TRBJ2-5
V: TRBV7-9
size: -
CDR3: CASSSTGAQETQYF
DNA: TGTGCCAGCAGCTCGACAGGGGCTCAAGAGACCCAGTACTTC

D: TRBD2
J: TRBJ2-1
V: TRBV18
size: many
CDR3: CASSPQSGSLREQFF
DNA: TGTGCCAGCTCACCACAAAGCGGGAGTCTTCGCGAGCAGTTCTTC

D: TRBD2
J: TRBJ2-7
V: TRBV24-1
size: few
CDR3: CATSDFWFPAGVWEQYF
DNA: TGTGCCACCAGTGATTTCTGGTTCCCAGCGGGAGTTTGGGAGCAGTACTTC

D: -
J: TRBJ1-5
V: TRBV18
size: -
CDR3: CASSWGGVGNQPQHF
DNA: TGTGCCAGCTCATGGGGGGGGGTTGGCAATCAGCCCCAGCATTTT

D: -
J: TRBJ2-1
V: TRBV29-1
size: -
CDR3: CSVLCPGQPTYNEQFF
DNA: TGCAGCGTTCTTTGTCCGGGACAACCCACCTACAATGAACAGTTCTTC

D: -
J: TRBJ1-1
V: TRBV25-1
size: many
CDR3: CASSDARVRAFF
DNA: TGTGCCAGCAGTGACGCCAGAGTACGGGCTTTCTTT

D: -
J: TRBJ2-5
V: TRBV10-3
size: -
CDR3: CAISESKETQYF
DNA: TGTGCCATCAGTGAGTCGAAAGAGACCCAGTACTTC

D: TRBD1
J: TRBJ1-3
V: TRBV3-1
size: few
CDR3: CASSLGQGANGNTIYF
DNA: TGTGCCAGCAGCCTCGGACAGGGGGCTAATGGAAACACCATATATTTT

D: -
J: TRBJ2-2
V: TRBV10-1
size: -
CDR3: CASRKGRNTGELFF
DNA: TGCGCCAGCAGAAAGGGGAGGAACACCGGGGAGCTGTTTTTT

D: -
J: TRBJ1-5
V: TRBV6-1
size: -
CDR3: CASSNGLLRNQPQHF
DNA: TGTGCCAGCAGCAATGGACTACTCCGCAATCAGCCCCAGCATTTT

D: -
J: TRBJ1-2
V: TRBV9
size: few
CDR3: CASTPREFNYGYTF
DNA: TGTGCCAGCACCCCTCGGGAGTTTAACTATGGCTACACCTTC

D: -
J: TRBJ2-7
V: TRBV30
size: many
CDR3: CAWREGGPYEQYF
DNA: TGTGCCTGGAGGGAGGGCGGACCATACGAGCAGTACTTC

D: -
J: TRBJ1-5
V: TRBV20-1
size: few
CDR3: CSARDPQQGQYQPQHF
DNA: TGCAGTGCTAGAGATCCCCAGCAGGGTCAATATCAGCCCCAGCATTTT

D: TRBD2
J: TRBJ2-1
V: TRBV28
size: few
CDR3: CASRIAGGYNEQFF
DNA: TGTGCCAGCAGGATAGCGGGAGGGTACAATGAGCAGTTCTTC

D: TRBD2
J: TRBJ2-2
V: TRBV19
size: -
CDR3: CASRSQGLAGGDTGELFF
DNA: TGTGCCAGTAGGAGTCAGGGACTAGCGGGAGGAGACACCGGGGAGCTGTTTTTT

D: -
J: TRBJ1-1
V: TRBV6-5
size: many
CDR3: CASSYGFGALNTEAFF
DNA: TGTGCCAGCAGTTACGGGTTTGGCGCCTTGAACACTGAAGCTTTCTTT

D: -
J: TRBJ2-3
V: TRBV7-2
size: many
CDR3: CASGRLSGSTDTQYF
DNA: TGTGCCAGCGGACGACTAAGCGGAAGCACAGATACGCAGTATTTT

D: -
J: TRBJ2-7
V: TRBV30
size: many
CDR3: CAWSVIRGVEQYF
DNA: TGTGCCTGGAGTGTAATTAGGGGGGTCGAGCAGTACTTC

D: -
J: TRBJ1-5
V: TRBV29-1
size: many
CDR3: CSARQDINQPQHF
DNA: TGCAGCGCTAGACAGGACATAAATCAGCCCCAGCATTTT

D: -
J: TRBJ2-2
V: TRBV7-8
size: many
CDR3: CASSVSFRTANTGELFF
DNA: TGTGCCAGCAGCGTAAGCTTTAGGACAGCGAACACCGGGGAGCTGTTTTTT

D: TRBD1
J: TRBJ2-4
V: TRBV28
size: -
CDR3: CASRADRGSKNIQYF
DNA: TGTGCCAGCAGGGCGGACAGGGGATCCAAAAACATTCAGTACTTC

D: TRBD2
J: TRBJ2-4
V: TRBV6-1
size: few
CDR3: CASSPRGGREVAYIQYF
DNA: TGTGCCAGCAGTCCAAGGGGAGGGCGGGAGGTCGCGTACATTCAGTACTTC

D: TRBD1
J: TRBJ1-1
V: TRBV2
size: many
CDR3: CASSWTGPTEAFF
DNA: TGTGCCAGCAGTTGGACAGGGCCCACTGAAGCTTTCTTT

D: -
J: TRBJ2-1
V: TRBV3-1
size: -
CDR3: CASSQEGAKVMDEQFF
DNA: TGTGCCAGCAGCCAGGAAGGGGCTAAGGTAATGGATGAGCAGTTCTTC

D: -
J: TRBJ2-7
V: TRBV10-1
size: many
CDR3: CASSEGPGPYEQYF
DNA: TGCGCCAGCAGTGAGGGGCCAGGCCCCTACGAGCAGTACTTC

D: -
J: TRBJ2-1
V: TRBV27
size: many
CDR3: CASSVQTDSYNEQFF
DNA: TGTGCCAGCAGTGTTCAGACAGACTCCTACAATGAGCAGTTCTTC

D: TRBD1
J: TRBJ1-1
V: TRBV28
size: many
CDR3: CASSPPGGSLTEAFF
DNA: TGTGCCAGCAGTCCCCCAGGGGGAAGTCTAACTGAAGCTTTCTTT